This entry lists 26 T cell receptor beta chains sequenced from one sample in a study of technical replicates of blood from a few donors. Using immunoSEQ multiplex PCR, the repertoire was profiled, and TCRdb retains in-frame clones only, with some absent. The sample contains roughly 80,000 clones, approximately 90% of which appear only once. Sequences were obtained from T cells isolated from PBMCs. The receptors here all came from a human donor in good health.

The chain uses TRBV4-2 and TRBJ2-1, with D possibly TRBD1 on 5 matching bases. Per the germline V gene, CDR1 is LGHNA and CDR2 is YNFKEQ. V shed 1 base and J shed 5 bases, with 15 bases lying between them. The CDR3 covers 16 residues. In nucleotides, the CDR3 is TGTGCCAGCAGCCAAGTAATAGCAGGGAACGACAATGAGCAGTTCTTC. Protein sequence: CASSQVIAGNDNEQFF.

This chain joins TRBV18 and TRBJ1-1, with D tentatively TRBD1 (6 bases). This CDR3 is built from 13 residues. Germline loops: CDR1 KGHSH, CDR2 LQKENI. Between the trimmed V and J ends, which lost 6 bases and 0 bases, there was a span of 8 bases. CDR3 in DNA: TGTGCCAGCTCCAGGGACATGAACACTGAAGCTTTCTTT. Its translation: CASSRDMNTEAFF.

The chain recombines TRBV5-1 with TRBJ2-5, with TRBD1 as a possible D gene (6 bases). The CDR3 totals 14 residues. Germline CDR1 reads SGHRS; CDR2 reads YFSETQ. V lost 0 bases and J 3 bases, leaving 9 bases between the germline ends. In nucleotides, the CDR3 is TGCGCCAGCAGCTTGGGGACAGTGAAAGAGACCCAGTACTTC. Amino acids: CASSLGTVKETQYF. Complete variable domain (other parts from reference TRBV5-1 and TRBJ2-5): KAGVTQTPRYLIKTRGQQVTLSCSPISGHRSVSWYQQTPGQGLQFLFEYFSETQRNKGNFPGRFSGRQFSNSRSEMNVSTLELGDSALYLCASSLGTVKETQYFGPGTRLLVL.

The CDR3 reads CASSPRGTSGTDTQYF. In DNA, the CDR3 is TGTGCCAGCAGCCCTCGAGGGACTAGCGGTACAGATACGCAGTATTTT. The chain uses TRBV11-3 and TRBJ2-3, with 11 nucleotides matching TRBD2. The CDR3 extends over 16 amino acids. V shed 5 bases and J 3 bases; nucleotides not matched to a gene: 7. Germline-derived CDR1 and CDR2 are SGHNT and YENEEA.

The CDR3 DNA reads as TGTGCCAGCAGTTTAGTGGGCCGTACTGGAAACACCATATATTTT. This sequence encodes CASSLVGRTGNTIYF. The chain has TRBV28 and TRBJ1-3; D ambiguous. This CDR3 has 15 amino acids. Germline lookup yields CDR1 MDHEN and CDR2 SYDVKM. V was shortened by 2 bases and J by 2 bases, with 10 bases between the two germline ends. Based on the CDR3 plus reference TRBV28 and TRBJ1-3, the full variable domain is DVKVTQSSRYLVKRTGEKVFLECVQDMDHENMFWYRQDPGLGLRLIYFSYDVKMKEKGDIPEGYSVSREKKERFSLILESASTNQTSMYLCASSLVGRTGNTIYFGEGSWLTVV.

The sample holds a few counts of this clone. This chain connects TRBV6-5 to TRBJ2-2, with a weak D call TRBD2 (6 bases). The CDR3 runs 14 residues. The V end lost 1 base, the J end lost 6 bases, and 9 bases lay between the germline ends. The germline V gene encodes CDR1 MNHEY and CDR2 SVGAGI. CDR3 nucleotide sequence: TGTGCCAGCAGTTACTATTGGGGGGCCGGGGAGCTGTTTTTT. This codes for CASSYYWGAGELFF.

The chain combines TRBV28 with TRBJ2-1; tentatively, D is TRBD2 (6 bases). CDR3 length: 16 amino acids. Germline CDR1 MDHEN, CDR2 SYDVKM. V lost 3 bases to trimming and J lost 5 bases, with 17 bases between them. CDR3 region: CASSFRIREKHNEQFF. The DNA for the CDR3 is TGTGCCAGCAGTTTTCGTATCCGGGAGAAGCACAATGAGCAGTTCTTC.

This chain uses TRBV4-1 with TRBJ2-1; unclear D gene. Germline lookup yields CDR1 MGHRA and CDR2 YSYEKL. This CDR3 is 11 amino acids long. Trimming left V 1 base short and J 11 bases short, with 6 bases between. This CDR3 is CASSQVEKQFF. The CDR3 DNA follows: TGCGCCAGCAGCCAAGTGGAGAAGCAGTTCTTC.

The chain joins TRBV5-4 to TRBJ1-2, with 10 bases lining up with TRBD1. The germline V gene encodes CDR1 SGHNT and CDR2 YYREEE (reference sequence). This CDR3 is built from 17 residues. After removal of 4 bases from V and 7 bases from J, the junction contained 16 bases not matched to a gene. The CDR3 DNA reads TGTGCCAGCAGCCCGAGCGGCTTTCCGGGACAGGGGAGTGGCTACACCTTC. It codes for CASSPSGFPGQGSGYTF.

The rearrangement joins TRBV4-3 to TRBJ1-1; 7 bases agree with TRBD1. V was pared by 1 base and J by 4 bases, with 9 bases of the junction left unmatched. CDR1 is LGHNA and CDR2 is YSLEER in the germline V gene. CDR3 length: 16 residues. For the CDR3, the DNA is TGCGCCAGCAGCCAAGGAATTATGACAGGGTTCACTGAAGCTTTCTTT. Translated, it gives CASSQGIMTGFTEAFF.

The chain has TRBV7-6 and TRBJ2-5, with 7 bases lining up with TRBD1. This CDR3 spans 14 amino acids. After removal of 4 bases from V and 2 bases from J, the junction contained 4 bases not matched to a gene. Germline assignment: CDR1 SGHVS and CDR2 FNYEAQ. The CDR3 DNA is TGTGCCAGCAGCTCACGGACAGGTCAAGAGACCCAGTACTTC. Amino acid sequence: CASSSRTGQETQYF. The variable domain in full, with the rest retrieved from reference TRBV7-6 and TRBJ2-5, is GAGVSQSPRYKVTKRGQDVALRCDPISGHVSLYWYRQALGQGPEFLTYFNYEAQQDKSGLPNDRFSAERPEGSISTLTIQRTEQRDSAMYRCASSSRTGQETQYFGPGTRLLVL.

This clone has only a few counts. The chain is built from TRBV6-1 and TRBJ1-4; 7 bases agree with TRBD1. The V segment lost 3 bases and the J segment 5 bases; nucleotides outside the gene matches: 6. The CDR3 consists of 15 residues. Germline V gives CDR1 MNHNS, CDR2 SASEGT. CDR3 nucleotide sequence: TGTGCCAGCAGTGACTGGCAGGGGGAGAATGAAAAACTGTTTTTT. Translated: CASSDWQGENEKLFF.

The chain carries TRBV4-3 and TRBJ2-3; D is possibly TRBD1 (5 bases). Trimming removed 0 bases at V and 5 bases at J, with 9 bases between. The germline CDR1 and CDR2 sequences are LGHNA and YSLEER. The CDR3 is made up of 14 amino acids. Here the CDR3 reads CASSQDLTGDTQYF. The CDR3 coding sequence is TGCGCCAGCAGCCAAGATTTAACAGGAGATACGCAGTATTTT.

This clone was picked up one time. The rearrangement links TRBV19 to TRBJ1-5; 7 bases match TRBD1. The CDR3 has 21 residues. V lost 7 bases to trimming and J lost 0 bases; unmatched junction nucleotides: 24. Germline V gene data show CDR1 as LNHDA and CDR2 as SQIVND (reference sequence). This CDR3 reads CASTTYGLTGRGMYSNQPQHF. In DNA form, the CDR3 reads TGTGCCAGTACCACTTATGGGCTGACAGGGAGAGGGATGTATAGCAATCAGCCCCAGCATTTT.

CDR3 in DNA: TGTGCCAGCTCACCGAACAGGGGGCTAAGGATGAACACTGAAGCTTTCTTT. The encoded protein is CASSPNRGLRMNTEAFF. This chain connects TRBV18 to TRBJ1-1; TRBD1 aligns across 9 bases. This CDR3 spans 17 amino acids. Germline CDR1 and CDR2: KGHSH and LQKENI. The J segment lost 0 bases and the V segment lost 3 bases, leaving 8 bases of the junction unmatched. Filled out from reference TRBV18 and TRBJ1-1, the complete variable domain reads NAGVMQNPRHLVRRRGQEARLRCSPMKGHSHVYWYRQLPEEGLKFMVYLQKENIIDESGMPKERFSAEFPKEGPSILRIQQVVRGDSAAYFCASSPNRGLRMNTEAFFGQGTRLTVV.

Here the CDR3 DNA reads TGTGCCAGCAGTTCGGGCAATGAGCAGTTCTTC. Its protein is CASSSGNEQFF. The chain links TRBV7-3 to TRBJ2-1; D is unresolved. The length of the CDR3 is 11 residues. V gave up 6 bases and J gave up 6 bases, with 6 bases separating them. CDR1 and CDR2 (germline): SGHTA, FQGTGA.

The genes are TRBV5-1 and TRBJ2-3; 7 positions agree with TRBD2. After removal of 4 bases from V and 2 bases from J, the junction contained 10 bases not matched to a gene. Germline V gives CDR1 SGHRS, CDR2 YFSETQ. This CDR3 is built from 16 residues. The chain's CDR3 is CASSNTGGLNTDTQYF. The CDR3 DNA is TGCGCCAGCAGCAATACGGGAGGACTAAACACAGATACGCAGTATTTT.

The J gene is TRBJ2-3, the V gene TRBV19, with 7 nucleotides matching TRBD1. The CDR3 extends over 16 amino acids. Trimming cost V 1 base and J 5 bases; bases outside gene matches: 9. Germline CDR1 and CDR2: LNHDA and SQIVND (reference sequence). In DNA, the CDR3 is TGTGCCAGTAGTATAGGCCCGGGACAGTGGGGAGATACGCAGTATTTT. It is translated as CASSIGPGQWGDTQYF.

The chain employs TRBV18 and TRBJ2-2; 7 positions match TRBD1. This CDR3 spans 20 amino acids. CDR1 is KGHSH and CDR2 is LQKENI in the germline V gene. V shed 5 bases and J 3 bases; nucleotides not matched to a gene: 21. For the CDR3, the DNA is TGTGCCAGCTCAGTAGGGTGGACAGGTAAGACCACACCTTACACCGGGGAGCTGTTTTTT. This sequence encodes CASSVGWTGKTTPYTGELFF. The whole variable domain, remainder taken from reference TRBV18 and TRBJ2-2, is NAGVMQNPRHLVRRRGQEARLRCSPMKGHSHVYWYRQLPEEGLKFMVYLQKENIIDESGMPKERFSAEFPKEGPSILRIQQVVRGDSAAYFCASSVGWTGKTTPYTGELFFGEGSRLTVL.

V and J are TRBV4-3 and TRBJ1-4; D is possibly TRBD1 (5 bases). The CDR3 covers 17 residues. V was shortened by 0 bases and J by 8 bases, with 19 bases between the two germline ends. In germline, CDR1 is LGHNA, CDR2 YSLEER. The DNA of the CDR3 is TGCGCCAGCAGCCAAGATCCCTGGGGGGGAGGTGGAGAAAAACTGTTTTTT. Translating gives CASSQDPWGGGGEKLFF.

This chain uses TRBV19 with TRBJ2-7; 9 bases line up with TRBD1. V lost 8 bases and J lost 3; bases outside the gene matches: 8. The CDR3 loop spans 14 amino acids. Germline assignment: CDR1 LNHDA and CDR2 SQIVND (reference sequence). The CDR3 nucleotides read TGTGCCAGTCGGGACAGGGCGGGAGTCTACGAGCAGTACTTC. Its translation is CASRDRAGVYEQYF.

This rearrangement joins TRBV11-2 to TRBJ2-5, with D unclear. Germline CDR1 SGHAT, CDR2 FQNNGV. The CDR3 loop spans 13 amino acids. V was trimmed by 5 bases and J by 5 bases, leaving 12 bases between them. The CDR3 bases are TGTGCCAGCAGCGAGTTATTTATGGAGACCCAGTACTTC. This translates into CASSELFMETQYF. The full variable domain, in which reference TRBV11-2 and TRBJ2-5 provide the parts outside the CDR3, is EAGVAQSPRYKIIEKRQSVAFWCNPISGHATLYWYQQILGQGPKLLIQFQNNGVVDDSQLPKDRFSAERLKGVDSTLKIQPAKLEDSAVYLCASSELFMETQYFGPGTRLLVL.

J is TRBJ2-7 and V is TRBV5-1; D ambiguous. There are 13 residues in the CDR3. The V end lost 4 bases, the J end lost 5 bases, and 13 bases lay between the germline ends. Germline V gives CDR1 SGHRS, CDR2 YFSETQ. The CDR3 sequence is CASSLLSLHEQYF. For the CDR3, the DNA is TGCGCCAGCAGCCTACTTAGTCTCCACGAGCAGTACTTC. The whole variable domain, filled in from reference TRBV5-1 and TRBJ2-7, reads KAGVTQTPRYLIKTRGQQVTLSCSPISGHRSVSWYQQTPGQGLQFLFEYFSETQRNKGNFPGRFSGRQFSNSRSEMNVSTLELGDSALYLCASSLLSLHEQYFGPGTRLTVT.

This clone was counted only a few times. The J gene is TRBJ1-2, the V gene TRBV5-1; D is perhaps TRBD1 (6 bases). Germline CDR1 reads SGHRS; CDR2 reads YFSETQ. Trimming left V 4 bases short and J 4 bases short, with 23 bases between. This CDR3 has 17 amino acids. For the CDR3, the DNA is TGCGCCAGCAGCCCAAAATTAGCGACAGGATCGAGCTATGGCTACACCTTC. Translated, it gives CASSPKLATGSSYGYTF.

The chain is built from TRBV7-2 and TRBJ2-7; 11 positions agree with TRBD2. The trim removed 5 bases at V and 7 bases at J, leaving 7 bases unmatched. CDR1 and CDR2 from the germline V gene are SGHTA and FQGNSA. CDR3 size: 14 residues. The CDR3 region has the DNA TGTGCCAGCAGCCAAGAGTCTAGCGGGAGGGAGCAGTACTTC. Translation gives CASSQESSGREQYF.

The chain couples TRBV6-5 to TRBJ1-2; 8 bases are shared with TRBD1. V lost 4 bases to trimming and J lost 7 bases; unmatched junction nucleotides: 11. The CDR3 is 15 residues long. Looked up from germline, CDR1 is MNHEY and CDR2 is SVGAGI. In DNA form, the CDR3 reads TGTGCCAGCAGTTCCCTCGCAGGGGGCCTCTCTGGCTACACCTTC. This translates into CASSSLAGGLSGYTF.